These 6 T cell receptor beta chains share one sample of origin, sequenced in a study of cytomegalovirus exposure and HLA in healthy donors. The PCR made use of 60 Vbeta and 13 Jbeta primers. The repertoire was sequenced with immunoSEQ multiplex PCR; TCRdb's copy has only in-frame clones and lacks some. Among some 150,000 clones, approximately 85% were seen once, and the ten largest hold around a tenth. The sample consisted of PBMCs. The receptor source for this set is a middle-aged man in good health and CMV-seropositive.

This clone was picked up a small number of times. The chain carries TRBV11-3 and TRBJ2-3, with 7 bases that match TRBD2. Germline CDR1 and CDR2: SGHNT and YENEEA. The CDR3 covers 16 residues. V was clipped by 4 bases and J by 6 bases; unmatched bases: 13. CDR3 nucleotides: TGTGCCAGCAGCTCAAGAGGGAGCGGGGTCCTGGATACGCAGTATTTT. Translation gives CASSSRGSGVLDTQYF.

The DNA for the CDR3 is TGCGCCAGCAGCTTGGGGTGGAGGGATAGCAATCAGCCCCAGCATTTT. Encoded protein: CASSLGWRDSNQPQHF. This rearrangement joins TRBV5-1 to TRBJ1-5, with D unclear. This CDR3 has 16 amino acids. Germline V lookup: CDR1 SGHRS, CDR2 YFSETQ. V gave up 0 bases and J gave up 0 bases, with 10 bases separating them. Full variable domain (missing parts from reference TRBV5-1 and TRBJ1-5): KAGVTQTPRYLIKTRGQQVTLSCSPISGHRSVSWYQQTPGQGLQFLFEYFSETQRNKGNFPGRFSGRQFSNSRSEMNVSTLELGDSALYLCASSLGWRDSNQPQHFGDGTRLSIL.

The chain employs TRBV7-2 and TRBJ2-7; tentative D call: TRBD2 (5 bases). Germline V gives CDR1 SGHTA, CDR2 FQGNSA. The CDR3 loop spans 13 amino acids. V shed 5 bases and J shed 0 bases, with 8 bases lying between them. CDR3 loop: CASSRGTSYEQYF. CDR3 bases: TGTGCCAGCAGCCGGGGAACCTCCTACGAGCAGTACTTC.

CDR3 DNA: TGTGCCAGCAGCTTAGCCCGGACAGGGAATGAAAAACTGTTTTTT. Its translation: CASSLARTGNEKLFF. The gene calls are TRBV7-8 and TRBJ1-4; the match to TRBD1 covers 8 bases. Germline trimming cut 0 bases from V and 5 bases from J; bases unmatched to any gene: 2. Germline CDR1 reads SGHVS; CDR2 reads FQNEAQ. This CDR3 region has 15 residues. Full variable domain (rest looked up from reference TRBV7-8 and TRBJ1-4): GAGVSQSPRYKVAKRGQDVALRCDPISGHVSLFWYQQALGQGPEFLTYFQNEAQLDKSGLPSDRFFAERPEGSVSTLKIQRTQQEDSAVYLCASSLARTGNEKLFFGSGTQLSVL.

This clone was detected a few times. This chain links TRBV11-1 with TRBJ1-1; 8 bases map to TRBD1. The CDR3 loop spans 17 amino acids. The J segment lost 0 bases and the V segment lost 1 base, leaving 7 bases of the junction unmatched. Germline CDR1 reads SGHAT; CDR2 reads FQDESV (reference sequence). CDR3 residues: CASSLGGRGRVNTEAFF. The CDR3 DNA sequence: TGTGCCAGCAGCTTAGGGGGCAGGGGGCGAGTGAACACTGAAGCTTTCTTT. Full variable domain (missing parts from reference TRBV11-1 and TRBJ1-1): EAEVAQSPRYKITEKSQAVAFWCDPISGHATLYWYRQILGQGPELLVQFQDESVVDDSQLPKDRFSAERLKGVDSTLKIQPAELGDSAMYLCASSLGGRGRVNTEAFFGQGTRLTVV.

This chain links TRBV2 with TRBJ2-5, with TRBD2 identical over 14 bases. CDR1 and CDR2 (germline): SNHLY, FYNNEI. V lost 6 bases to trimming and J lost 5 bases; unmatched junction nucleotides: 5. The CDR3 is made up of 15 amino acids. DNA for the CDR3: TGTGCCAGCAGGCGACTAGCGGGAGGGAGGGAGACCCAGTACTTC. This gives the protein CASRRLAGGRETQYF. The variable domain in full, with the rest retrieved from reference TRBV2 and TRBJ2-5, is EPEVTQTPSHQVTQMGQEVILRCVPISNHLYFYWYRQILGQKVEFLVSFYNNEISEKSEIFDDQFSVERPDGSNFTLKIRSTKLEDSAMYFCASRRLAGGRETQYFGPGTRLLVL.